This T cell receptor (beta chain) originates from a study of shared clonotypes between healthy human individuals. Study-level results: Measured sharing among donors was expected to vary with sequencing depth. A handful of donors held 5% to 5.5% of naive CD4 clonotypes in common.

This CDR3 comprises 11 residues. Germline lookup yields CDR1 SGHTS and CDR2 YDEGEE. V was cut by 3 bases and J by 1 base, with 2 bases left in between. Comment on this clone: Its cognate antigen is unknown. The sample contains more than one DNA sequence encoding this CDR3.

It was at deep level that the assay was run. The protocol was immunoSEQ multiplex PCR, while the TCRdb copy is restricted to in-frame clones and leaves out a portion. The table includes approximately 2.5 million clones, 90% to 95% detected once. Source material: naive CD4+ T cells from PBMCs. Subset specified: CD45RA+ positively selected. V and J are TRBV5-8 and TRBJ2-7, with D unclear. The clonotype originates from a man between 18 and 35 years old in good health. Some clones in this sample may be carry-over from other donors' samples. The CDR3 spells CASSSSYEQYF. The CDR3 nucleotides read TGTGCCAGCAGCTCTTCCTACGAGCAGTACTTC.